The T cell receptor (beta chain) described here comes from a study of blood T cell repertoires in COVID-19. For the study at large: Nucleic acid was either cDNA or gDNA, and it came from T cells, B-cell-depleted T cells, or PBMCs.

V was clipped by 6 bases and J by 1 base; unmatched bases: 8. The germline gives CDR1 ENHRY, CDR2 SYGVKD. The CDR3 length is 15 residues. Profiling relied on immunoSEQ multiplex PCR, and the TCRdb table lists in-frame clones only, not all of them. This table has about 310,000 clones, about nine tenths appearing once. Individuals drawn from 20 to 30 US areas were roughly 18 to 95 years old. Which cohort a participant joined came from the clinical history participants gave. Sample: PBMCs or T cells enriched from blood (not recorded which). The clonotype comes from a woman in her thirties or forties who had recovered from COVID-19. This rearrangement joins TRBV10-3 to TRBJ2-5; TRBD2 aligns across 7 bases. The CDR3 sequence: CAISTLRGIQETQYF. The CDR3 DNA reads TGTGCCATCAGCACTTTGCGGGGGATCCAAGAGACCCAGTACTTC.